This TCR beta chain was sequenced in a study of blood T cell repertoires in COVID-19. Across the whole study: T cells, B-cell-depleted T cells, or PBMCs provided the cDNA or gDNA that served as material.

During active infection, Seattle patients enrolled and were then monitored through disease. The CDR3 totals 19 residues. J was trimmed by 0 bases and V by 6 bases; bases with no gene match: 16. Germline CDR1 and CDR2: LNHDA and SQIVND (reference sequence). Assay used: immunoSEQ multiplex PCR; TCRdb lists only in-frame clones, some missing. The profile shows tens of thousands of clones, about nine tenths of them singletons. This rearrangement joins TRBV19 to TRBJ1-5, with 8 positions matching TRBD1. Sequences were obtained from peripheral blood. The TCR originated in a man aged 45-65 years with COVID-19, enrolled during active disease. CDR3 residues: CASSPNAGTGQYSNQPQHF. The CDR3 coding sequence is TGTGCCAGTAGCCCTAATGCCGGGACAGGCCAATATAGCAATCAGCCCCAGCATTTT.